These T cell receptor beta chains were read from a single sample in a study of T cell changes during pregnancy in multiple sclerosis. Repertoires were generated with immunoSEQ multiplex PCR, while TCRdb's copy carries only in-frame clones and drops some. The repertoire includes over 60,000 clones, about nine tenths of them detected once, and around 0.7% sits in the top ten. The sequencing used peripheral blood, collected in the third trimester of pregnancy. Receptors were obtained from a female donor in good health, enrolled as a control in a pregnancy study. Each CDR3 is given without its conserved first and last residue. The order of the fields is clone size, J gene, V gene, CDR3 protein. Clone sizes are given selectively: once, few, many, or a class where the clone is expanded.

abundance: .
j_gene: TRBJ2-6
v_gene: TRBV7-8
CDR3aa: ASSTREQTTASGANVLT

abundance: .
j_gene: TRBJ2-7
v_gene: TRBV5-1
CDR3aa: ASSPYRGEYEQY

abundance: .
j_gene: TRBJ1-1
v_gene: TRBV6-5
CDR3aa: ASSKDRGNTEAF

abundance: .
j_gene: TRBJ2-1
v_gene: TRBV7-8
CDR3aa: ASSFGLAGLRNEQF

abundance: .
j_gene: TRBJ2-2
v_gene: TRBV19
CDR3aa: ASSIRQGGTGELF

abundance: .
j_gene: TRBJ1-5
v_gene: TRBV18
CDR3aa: ASSPVSGGNQPQH

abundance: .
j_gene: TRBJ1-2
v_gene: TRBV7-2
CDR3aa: ASSLEQGALWGYT

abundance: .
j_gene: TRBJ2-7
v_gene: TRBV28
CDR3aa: ASSAGSSSVYEQY

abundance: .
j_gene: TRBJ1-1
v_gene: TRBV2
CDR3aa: ASREGAEAF

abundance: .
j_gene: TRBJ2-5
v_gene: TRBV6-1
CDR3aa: ASTQTGGTETQY

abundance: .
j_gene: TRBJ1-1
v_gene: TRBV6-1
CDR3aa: ASSEAGGRTEAF

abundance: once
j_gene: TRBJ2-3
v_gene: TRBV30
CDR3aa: AWSFRLGAGGGADTQY

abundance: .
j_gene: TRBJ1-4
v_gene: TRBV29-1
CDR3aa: SVGTGGISNEKLF

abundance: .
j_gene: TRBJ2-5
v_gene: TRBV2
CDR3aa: ASSETSGQETQY

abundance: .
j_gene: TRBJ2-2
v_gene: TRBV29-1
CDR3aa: SVSGQGGTGELF

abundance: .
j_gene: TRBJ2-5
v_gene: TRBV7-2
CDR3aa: ASSVQGEETQY

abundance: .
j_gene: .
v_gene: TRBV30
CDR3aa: ASRLGTGRRPSSYEQY

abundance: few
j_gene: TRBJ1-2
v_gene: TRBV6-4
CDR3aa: ASSVGHGRNYGYT

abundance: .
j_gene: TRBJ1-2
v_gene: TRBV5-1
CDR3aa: ASSLDPGNYGYT

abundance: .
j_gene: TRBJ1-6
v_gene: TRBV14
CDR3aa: ASSQASDRGAYNSPLH

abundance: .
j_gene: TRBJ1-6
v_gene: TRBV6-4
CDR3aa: ASSDRGHNSPLH

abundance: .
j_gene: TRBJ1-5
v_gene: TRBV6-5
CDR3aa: ASQDRGRSNQPQH

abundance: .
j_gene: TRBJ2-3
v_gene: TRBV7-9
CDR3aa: ASSLVGDIDVRDTQY

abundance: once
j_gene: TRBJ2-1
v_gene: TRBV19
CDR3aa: ASSFGGGRNNEQF

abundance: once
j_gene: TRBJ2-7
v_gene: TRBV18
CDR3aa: ASSPRQGGDPDPYEQY

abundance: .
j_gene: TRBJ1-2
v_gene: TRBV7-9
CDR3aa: ASSFESRGYT

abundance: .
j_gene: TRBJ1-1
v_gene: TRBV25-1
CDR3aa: ASRDKSVAF

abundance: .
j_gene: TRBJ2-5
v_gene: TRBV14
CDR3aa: ASSRSTSIGETQY

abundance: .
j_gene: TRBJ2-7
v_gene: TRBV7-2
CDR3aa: ASSPGTGGPYEQY

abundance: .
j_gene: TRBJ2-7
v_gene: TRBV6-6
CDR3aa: ASSYILAGYEQY

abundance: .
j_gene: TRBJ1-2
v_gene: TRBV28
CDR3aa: ASSLSGDYGYT

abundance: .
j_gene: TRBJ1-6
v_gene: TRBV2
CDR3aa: ASNTGTGDSPLH

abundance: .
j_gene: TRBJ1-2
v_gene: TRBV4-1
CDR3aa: ASSQAVGRGGYGYT

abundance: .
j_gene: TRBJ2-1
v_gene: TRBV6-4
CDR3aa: ASSPGQGSYNEQF

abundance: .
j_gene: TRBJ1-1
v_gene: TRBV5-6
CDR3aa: ASLGGGLRAF

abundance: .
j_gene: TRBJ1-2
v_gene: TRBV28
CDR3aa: ASSLGTAGYGYT

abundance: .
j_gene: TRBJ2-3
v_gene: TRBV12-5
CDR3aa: ASENGMGTDTQY

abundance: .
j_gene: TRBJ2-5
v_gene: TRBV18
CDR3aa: ASSPYRTSGRAVGETQY

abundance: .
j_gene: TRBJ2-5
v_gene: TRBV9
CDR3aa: ASSVDATGKTQY

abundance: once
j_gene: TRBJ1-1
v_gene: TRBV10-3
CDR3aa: AISALGLNTEAF

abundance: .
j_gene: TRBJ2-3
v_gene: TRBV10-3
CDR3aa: AIRRSLAGVPDTQY

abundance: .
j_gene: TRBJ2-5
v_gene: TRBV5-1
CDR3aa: ASSPGLAGIGETQY

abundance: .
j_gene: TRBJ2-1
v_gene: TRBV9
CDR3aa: ASSRGITYNEQF

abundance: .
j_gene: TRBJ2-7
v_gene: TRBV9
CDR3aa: ASSGRSGQLYEQY

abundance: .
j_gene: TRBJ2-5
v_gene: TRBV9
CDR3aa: ASSHRSQRGQETQY

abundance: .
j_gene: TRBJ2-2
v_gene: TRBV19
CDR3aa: ASSASGSRVTGELF